The clone carrying this TCR beta chain was seen only a few times. What it binds is not known. Treatment here: roughly 10-day PBMC culture with coronavirus spike peptide pools or control peptides (ViraFEST assay). Before TCRs were sequenced, ViraFEST expanded antigen-specific T cells with peptide pools. Germline CDR1 is SGHTA and CDR2 is FQGNSA. The CDR3 contains 18 residues. V shed 4 bases, J shed 6 bases, and the junction held 16 bases outside the gene matches. The source of the sample is a study of vaccination and CD4 T cells after COVID-19. Study conclusions and caveats: Post-vaccination reactive clonotypes (median roughly 37) did not differ significantly from post-infection (under 22). In convalescent patients, 304 of 307 vaccine-specific clones were spike mono-reactive.

Cultured CD4+ T cells had their DNA profiled by the Oncomine TCR Beta short-read assay. One entry per CDR3 protein, called by TCRdb with MiXCR from the PCR reads. The sample lists some 19,000 distinct CDR3 sequences; 38% were seen once. The specimen sequenced was cultured CD4+ T cells from blood. The sequence was obtained from a human donor with COVID-19. The chain is built from TRBV7-2 and TRBJ2-7; 12 nucleotides match TRBD1. CDR3 residues: CASSSPTGQGARVVEQYF. The CDR3 nucleotides read TGTGCCAGCAGCTCGCCTACGGGACAGGGGGCGCGCGTCGTCGAGCAGTACTTC.